These 16 T cell receptor beta chains share one sample of origin, sequenced in a study of T cell responses to AZD1222 COVID-19 vaccine. Produced via immunoSEQ multiplex PCR; TCRdb's table is partial and in-frame only. Here the sample spans about 100,000 clones, roughly nine tenths being singletons. The sample in question was peripheral blood, obtained 28 days after the second AZD1222 dose. The receptors here all came from an adult who received the AZD1222 COVID-19 vaccine.

The chain recombines TRBV6-1 with TRBJ2-3; possible D gene TRBD1, 5 bases. Trimming cost V 2 bases and J 0 bases, with 15 bases left between them. Germline CDR1 MNHNS, CDR2 SASEGT. The CDR3 totals 17 residues. CDR3 nucleotide sequence: TGTGCCAGCAGTGAAAAGGCAGGGTGGAGTAGCACAGATACGCAGTATTTT. Amino acids: CASSEKAGWSSTDTQYF.

V gene TRBV28 combines with J gene TRBJ1-2; TRBD1 is a possible D gene (5 bases). Germline lookup yields CDR1 MDHEN and CDR2 SYDVKM. The V end lost 5 bases, the J end lost 0 bases, and 7 bases lay between the germline ends. The length of the CDR3 is 13 residues. CDR3 sequence: CASSQGTNYGYTF. For the CDR3, the DNA is TGTGCCAGCAGTCAGGGTACTAACTATGGCTACACCTTC.

The chain couples TRBV7-2 to TRBJ2-1; 8 bases match TRBD2. Trimming took 4 bases from V and 6 from J; bases not matched to a gene: 5. Looked up from germline, CDR1 is SGHTA and CDR2 is FQGNSA. The CDR3 has 14 amino acids. The CDR3 loop is CASSSRTSFNEQFF. CDR3 in DNA: TGTGCCAGCAGCTCTAGGACTAGCTTCAATGAGCAGTTCTTC.

The CDR3 loop reads CASSSRTAASSPLHF. CDR3 nucleotides: TGTGCCAGCAGCTCCCGGACAGCGGCGAGTTCACCCCTCCACTTT. V usage is TRBV11-1 and J usage is TRBJ1-6; maybe TRBD1 (6 bases). V lost 4 bases and J 9 bases, leaving 16 bases between the germline ends. CDR1 SGHAT and CDR2 FQDESV come from the germline V gene (reference sequence). The CDR3 loop spans 15 amino acids.

The rearrangement links TRBV3-1 (or the pseudogene TRBV3-2) to TRBJ2-5; D is perhaps TRBD1 (5 bases). Germline V gene sequence: CDR1 LGHDT, CDR2 YNNKEL (reference sequence). This CDR3 has 16 amino acids. Trimming left V 2 bases short and J 4 bases short, with 17 bases between. CDR3 DNA sequence: TGTGCCAGCAGCCAATTGGGGCTAGGAAGGGGAGAGACCCAGTACTTC. This gives the protein CASSQLGLGRGETQYF.

This clone occurred once. The gene calls are TRBV19 and TRBJ2-7, with 10 bases matching TRBD2. CDR1 LNHDA and CDR2 SQIVND come from the germline V gene (reference sequence). The CDR3 is made up of 15 amino acids. J lost 3 bases, V lost 5 bases, and 7 bases had no gene match. This chain's CDR3 is CASSDGLAGGYEQYF. Here the CDR3 DNA reads TGTGCCAGTAGTGACGGGTTAGCGGGAGGCTACGAGCAGTACTTC.

The genes are TRBV4-1 and TRBJ1-5, with a weak D call TRBD1 (5 bases). V shed 4 bases and J shed 5 bases, with 15 bases lying between them. The CDR3 is 15 residues long. The germline V gene has CDR1 MGHRA and CDR2 YSYEKL. In nucleotides, the CDR3 is TGCGCCAGCAGCCTCCTAGGACAAACCCATCAGCCCCAGCATTTT. Protein product: CASSLLGQTHQPQHF.

The rearrangement links TRBV10-3 to TRBJ1-1; D not resolved. Per the germline V gene, CDR1 is ENHRY and CDR2 is SYGVKD. Between the trimmed V and J ends, which lost 7 bases and 1 base, there was a span of 4 bases. The CDR3 runs to 11 residues. The chain's CDR3 is CAIMENTEAFF. DNA for the CDR3: TGTGCCATCATGGAGAACACTGAAGCTTTCTTT.

Only one count was recorded for this clone. The rearrangement links TRBV30 to TRBJ2-7; 8 bases agree with TRBD2. This CDR3 is 18 amino acids long. The junction had 13 bases not matched to a gene; V was cut back by 0 bases and J by 0 bases. CDR1 is GTSNPN, CDR2 SVGIG, per germline (reference sequence). CDR3 amino acids: CAWSVPGGGHLVSYEQYF. DNA of the CDR3: TGTGCCTGGAGTGTCCCGGGGGGGGGACACCTCGTCTCCTACGAGCAGTACTTC.

The V call is TRBV11-3, the J call TRBJ2-1; 9 positions agree with TRBD1. Germline CDR1 SGHNT, CDR2 YENEEA. CDR3 size: 16 residues. J gave up 5 bases and V 1 base, and 6 bases lay outside the gene matches. The CDR3 protein is CASSLVWGQGNNEQFF. The DNA for the CDR3 is TGTGCCAGCAGCTTAGTTTGGGGACAGGGCAACAATGAGCAGTTCTTC.

This chain joins TRBV27 and TRBJ1-1, with D maybe TRBD1 (5 bases). Germline V CDR1 and CDR2: MNHEY, SMNVEV (reference sequence). The CDR3 consists of 13 residues. Trimming shortened V by 3 bases and J by 5 bases, and 10 bases separated the two germline ends. CDR3 sequence reads: CASSLFGATEAFF. Here the CDR3 DNA reads TGTGCCAGCAGTTTGTTTGGGGCTACTGAAGCTTTCTTT.

The genes are TRBV29-1 and TRBJ2-5; D may be TRBD2 (6 bases). With 4 bases removed from V and 5 bases from J, the gap between germline ends came to 14 bases. The length of the CDR3 is 13 residues. The germline V gene has CDR1 SQVTM and CDR2 ANQGSEA. This CDR3 reads CSVAGTQQETQYF. The DNA of the CDR3 is TGCAGCGTTGCCGGGACTCAACAGGAGACCCAGTACTTC.

The gene calls are TRBV6-2 or TRBV6-3 and TRBJ1-1; no definite D call. Trimming pared 4 bases from V and 6 bases from J, leaving 12 bases between. The CDR3 is 13 residues long. CDR1 and CDR2 (germline): MNHEY, SVGEGT. DNA of the CDR3: TGTGCCAGCAGTTCGATTGCATTAGCTGAAGCTTTCTTT. This gives the protein CASSSIALAEAFF.

The chain employs TRBV3-1 (or the pseudogene TRBV3-2) and TRBJ1-1; TRBD1 is a possible D gene (6 bases). Between the trimmed V and J ends, which lost 0 bases and 1 base, there was a span of 9 bases. Germline values: CDR1 LGHDT, CDR2 YNNKEL (reference sequence). This CDR3 is 15 amino acids long. The CDR3: CASSQDMGANTEAFF. The CDR3 bases are TGTGCCAGCAGCCAAGATATGGGGGCGAACACTGAAGCTTTCTTT.

CDR3: CASSLKGAPYEQYF. CDR3 DNA sequence: TGTGCCAGCAGTTTGAAAGGGGCGCCCTACGAGCAGTACTTC. V gene TRBV28 combines with J gene TRBJ2-7, with D maybe TRBD1 (5 bases). The CDR3 consists of 14 residues. The germline CDR1 and CDR2 sequences are MDHEN and SYDVKM. Trimming removed 3 bases at V and 2 bases at J, with 11 bases between.

The J gene is TRBJ2-3, the V gene TRBV7-8; TRBD1 matches at 7 bases. The length of the CDR3 is 17 residues. The germline V gene has CDR1 SGHVS and CDR2 FQNEAQ. Unmatched junction bases numbered 9, after V lost 1 base and J lost 2 bases. This chain's CDR3 is CASSLVGTESPTDTQYF. CDR3 in DNA: TGTGCCAGCAGCTTAGTTGGGACAGAAAGTCCCACAGATACGCAGTATTTT.